This T cell receptor (beta chain) was documented in a study of PD-L1 blockade in urothelial cancer. Germline CDR1 is MNHEY and CDR2 is SVGAGI. J lost 4 bases, V lost 8 bases, and 4 bases had no gene match. The CDR3 runs to 13 residues. Time point reported: pretreatment peripheral blood. There were between 1 and 8 samples from each patient, taken pretreatment and on-treatment. The protocol was immunoSEQ multiplex PCR, while the TCRdb copy is restricted to in-frame clones and leaves out a portion. The data contain approximately 90,000 clones, nearly 90% of them seen just once; the ten biggest clones take up under 2%.

The sequenced sample was PBMCs, obtained around atezolizumab (anti-PD-L1) treatment. The chain carries TRBV6-5 and TRBJ2-3, with 9 positions matching TRBD1. The source of this sequence is a man aged 55 to 69 with urothelial cancer. CDR3 amino acids: CASGGQGPDTQYF. For the CDR3, the DNA is TGTGCCAGCGGGGGACAGGGTCCAGATACGCAGTATTTT.